This TCR beta chain is from a study of T cell repertoires in cytomegalovirus infection. Overall study: Matching HLA type and CMV infection were both indicated by public TCR beta signatures.

TCRdb ran MiXCR on the reads and lists one entry per CDR3 protein. The sample has some 700,000 distinct CDR3 sequences, 35% seen once. Details on this clonotype: Its antigen is still unknown.

Germline V gene lookup returns CDR1 SQVTM and CDR2 ANQGSEA. This CDR3 comprises 16 residues. Losses at the gene ends were 3 bases for V and 0 bases for J; bases not matched to a gene: 6. Study outcomes and limitations: Clonotypes of TCR beta that were HLA-C-restricted and CMV-specific dominated the ex vivo response. Cumulated frequencies of public TCR beta families served to identify carriers of CMV plus the relevant HLA.

The TCR sequence derives from a human donor in good health (CMV status not recorded). Some clones in this sample may be carry-over from other donors' samples. The material sequenced was PBMCs. This chain connects TRBV29-1 to TRBJ2-1; 9 nucleotides line up with TRBD2. CDR3 loop: CSVEGLALSSYNEQFF. CDR3 DNA: TGCAGCGTTGAGGGACTAGCCCTAAGCTCCTACAATGAGCAGTTCTTC.